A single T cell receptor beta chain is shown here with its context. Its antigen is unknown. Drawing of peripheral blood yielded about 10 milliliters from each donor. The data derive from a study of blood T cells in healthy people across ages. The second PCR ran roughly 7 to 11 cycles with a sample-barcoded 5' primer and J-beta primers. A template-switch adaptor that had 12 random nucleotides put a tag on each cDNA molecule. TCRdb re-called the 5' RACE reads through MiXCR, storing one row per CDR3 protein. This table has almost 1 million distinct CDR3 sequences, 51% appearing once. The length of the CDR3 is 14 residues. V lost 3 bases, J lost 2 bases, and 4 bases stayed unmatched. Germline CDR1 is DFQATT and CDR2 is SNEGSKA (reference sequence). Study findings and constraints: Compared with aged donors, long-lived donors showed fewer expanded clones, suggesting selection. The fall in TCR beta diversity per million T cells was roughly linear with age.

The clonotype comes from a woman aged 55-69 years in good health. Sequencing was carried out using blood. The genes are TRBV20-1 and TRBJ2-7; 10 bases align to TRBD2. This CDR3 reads CSASPSGRAYEQYF. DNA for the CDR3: TGCAGTGCTAGTCCCAGCGGGAGGGCCTACGAGCAGTACTTC.